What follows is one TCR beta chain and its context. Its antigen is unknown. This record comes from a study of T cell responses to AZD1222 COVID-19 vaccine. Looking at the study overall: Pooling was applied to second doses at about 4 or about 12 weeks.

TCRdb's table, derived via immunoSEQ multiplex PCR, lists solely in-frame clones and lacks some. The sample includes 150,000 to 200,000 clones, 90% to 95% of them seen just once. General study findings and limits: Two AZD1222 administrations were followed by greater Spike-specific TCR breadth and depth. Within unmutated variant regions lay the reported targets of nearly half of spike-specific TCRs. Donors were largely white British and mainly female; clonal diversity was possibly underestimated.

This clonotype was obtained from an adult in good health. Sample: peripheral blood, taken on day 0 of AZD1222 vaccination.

Written as DNA, the CDR3 is TGTGCCTGGAAAGGAGGACTAGCGGGCTACAATGAGCAGTTCTTC. It specifies CAWKGGLAGYNEQFF. The chain recombines TRBV30 with TRBJ2-1; 11 bases line up with TRBD2. The V gene's germline CDR1 is GTSNPN and CDR2 SVGIG (reference sequence). This CDR3 contains 15 residues. V shed 4 bases and J 3 bases; nucleotides not matched to a gene: 5.